The 8 T cell receptor beta chains given below trace back to one sample, sequenced in a study of blood T cell repertoires in COVID-19. Profiling relied on immunoSEQ multiplex PCR, and the TCRdb table lists in-frame clones only, not all of them. The sample includes 220,000 or so clones, 70% to 85% of them seen just once. Material: PBMCs or T cells enriched from blood (not recorded which). Receptor source: a woman in her sixties who had recovered from COVID-19.

J is TRBJ2-7 and V is TRBV19; 7 nucleotides agree with TRBD1. Germline V lookup: CDR1 LNHDA, CDR2 SQIVND (reference sequence). The junction had 8 bases not matched to a gene; V was cut back by 4 bases and J by 5 bases. The CDR3 consists of 14 residues. The CDR3 nucleotides are TGTGCCAGTAGTAACCGGGACAGCCCTCACGAGCAGTACTTC. Translation: CASSNRDSPHEQYF. Combining the CDR3 with reference TRBV19 and TRBJ2-7 gives the whole variable domain DGGITQSPKYLFRKEGQNVTLSCEQNLNHDAMYWYRQDPGQGLRLIYYSQIVNDFQKGDIAEGYSVSREKKESFPLTVTSAQKNPTAFYLCASSNRDSPHEQYFGPGTRLTVT.

The chain has TRBV3-1 (or the pseudogene TRBV3-2) and TRBJ1-3; 7 bases agree with TRBD1. CDR1 and CDR2 from the germline V gene are LGHDT and YNNKEL (reference sequence). There are 17 residues in the CDR3. With 3 bases clipped from V and 2 bases from J, the junction kept 10 bases outside the gene matches. The CDR3 loop is CASSHLDSGTAGNTIYF. In DNA, the CDR3 is TGTGCCAGCAGCCATTTGGATTCCGGGACAGCTGGAAACACCATATATTTT.

The V and J genes are TRBV14 and TRBJ1-1, with 7 bases aligning to TRBD1. The CDR3 is made up of 13 amino acids. Trimming took 6 bases from V and 5 from J; bases not matched to a gene: 6. From germline, CDR1 is SGHDN and CDR2 FVKESK. CDR3 protein: CASRLQGDTEAFF. For the CDR3, the DNA is TGTGCCAGCAGACTTCAGGGGGATACTGAAGCTTTCTTT.

V gene TRBV7-2 combines with J gene TRBJ1-2, with 8 bases fitting TRBD1. Germline CDR1 reads SGHTA; CDR2 reads FQGNSA. V lost 1 base to trimming and J lost 4 bases; unmatched junction nucleotides: 5. The length of the CDR3 is 15 residues. The CDR3 sequence is CASSLVGQGFYGYTF. CDR3 nucleotide sequence: TGTGCCAGCAGCTTAGTCGGACAGGGATTCTATGGCTACACCTTC.

A remark on this clone: This sample also contains other DNA sequences that code for the same CDR3. J is TRBJ2-7 and V is TRBV5-1; TRBD2 is a possible D gene (5 bases). Trimming removed 2 bases at V and 1 base at J, with 7 bases between. CDR3 size: 13 residues. Per germline, CDR1 SGHRS and CDR2 YFSETQ. The CDR3 sequence: CASSFEGSYEQYF. CDR3 nucleotide sequence: TGCGCCAGCAGCTTTGAGGGTTCCTACGAGCAGTACTTC.

The sample holds a few counts of this clone. The V and J genes are TRBV5-5 and TRBJ2-6; no clear D. CDR1 is SGHKS, CDR2 YYEKEE, per germline (reference sequence). The CDR3 is made up of 16 amino acids. V lost 2 bases and J lost 0, with 9 bases in between. CDR3 protein: CASSFRLSSGANVLTF. CDR3 coding DNA: TGTGCCAGCAGCTTTCGTCTGTCCTCTGGGGCCAACGTCCTGACTTTC.

Ten or more counts support this clone. This sequence joins TRBV2 and TRBJ2-7; tentative D call: TRBD1 (5 bases). CDR1 and CDR2 from the germline V gene are SNHLY and FYNNEI. The CDR3 covers 12 residues. V was pared by 10 bases and J by 0 bases, with 10 bases between. The CDR3 DNA is TGTGCCACAGGACAAAGCTCCTACGAGCAGTACTTC. It is translated as CATGQSSYEQYF.

This chain joins TRBV6-5 and TRBJ1-1, with TRBD1 matching over 9 bases. Germline-derived CDR1 and CDR2 are MNHEY and SVGAGI. The CDR3 spans 15 residues. Trimming cost V 0 bases and J 4 bases; bases outside gene matches: 3. The CDR3 DNA sequence: TGTGCCAGCAGTTACTCACAGGGGGCGCGCACTGAAGCTTTCTTT. Its translation is CASSYSQGARTEAFF.